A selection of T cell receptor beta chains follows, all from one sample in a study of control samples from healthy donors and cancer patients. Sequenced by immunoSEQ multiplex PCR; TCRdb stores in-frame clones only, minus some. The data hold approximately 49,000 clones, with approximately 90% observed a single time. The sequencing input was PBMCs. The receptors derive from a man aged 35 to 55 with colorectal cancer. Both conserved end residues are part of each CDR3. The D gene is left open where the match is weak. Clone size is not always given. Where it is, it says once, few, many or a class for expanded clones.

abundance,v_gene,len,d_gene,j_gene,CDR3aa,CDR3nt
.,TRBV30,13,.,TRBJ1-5,CAWSRVNHWPQHF,TGTGCCTGGAGTCGGGTCAATCATTGGCCCCAGCATTTT
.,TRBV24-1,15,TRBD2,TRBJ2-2,CATSDREVPTGELFF,TGTGCCACCAGTGATCGGGAGGTCCCGACCGGGGAGCTGTTTTTT
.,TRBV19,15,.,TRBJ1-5,CASSIPRAGVQPQHF,TGTGCCAGTAGTATCCCTCGGGCAGGGGTTCAGCCCCAGCATTTT
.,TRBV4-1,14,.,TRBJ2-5,CASSQQGGGETQYF,TGCGCCAGCAGCCAACAGGGGGGCGGGGAGACCCAGTACTTC
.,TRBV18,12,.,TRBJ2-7,CASSPTDDEQYF,TGTGCCAGCTCACCGACAGACGACGAGCAGTACTTC
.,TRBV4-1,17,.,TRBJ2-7,CASSQVPSASLDDEQYF,TGCGCCAGCAGCCAAGTCCCTAGCGCTTCTTTAGATGACGAGCAGTACTTC
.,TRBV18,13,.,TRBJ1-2,CASSPGSRAGYTF,TGTGCCAGCTCACCAGGGTCCCGCGCCGGCTACACCTTC
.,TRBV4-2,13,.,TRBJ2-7,CASSPREAGRQYF,TGTGCCAGCAGTCCAAGAGAGGCCGGGCGGCAGTACTTC
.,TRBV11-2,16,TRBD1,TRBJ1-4,CASSLSGTVFNEKLFF,TGTGCCAGCAGCTTGTCCGGGACAGTGTTTAATGAAAAACTGTTTTTT
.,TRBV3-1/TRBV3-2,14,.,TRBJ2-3,CASSQDSWADTQYF,TGTGCCAGCAGCCAAGACAGTTGGGCAGATACGCAGTATTTT
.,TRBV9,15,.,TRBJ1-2,CASSVASGVFLGYTF,TGTGCCAGCAGCGTAGCTTCGGGGGTTTTTCTCGGGTACACCTTC
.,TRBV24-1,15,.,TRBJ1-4,CATSDRGGDDEKLFF,TGTGCCACCAGTGACCGCGGGGGGGATGATGAAAAACTGTTTTTT
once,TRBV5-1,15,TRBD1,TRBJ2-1,CASSLSQGNHNEQFF,TGCGCCAGCAGCTTGTCACAGGGGAATCACAATGAGCAGTTCTTC
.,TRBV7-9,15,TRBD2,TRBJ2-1,CASSFRLAGGNEQFF,TGTGCCAGCAGCTTCCGACTAGCGGGAGGCAATGAGCAGTTCTTC
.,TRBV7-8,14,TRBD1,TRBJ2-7,CASTFRTGVREQYF,TGTGCCAGCACCTTTAGGACAGGGGTTCGCGAGCAGTACTTC
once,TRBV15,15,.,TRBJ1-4,CATSRADSLGEKLFF,TGTGCCACCAGCAGAGCCGACAGCTTGGGTGAAAAACTGTTTTTT
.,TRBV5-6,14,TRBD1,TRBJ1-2,CASSLARGPRGYTF,TGTGCCAGCAGCTTGGCCAGGGGGCCGCGTGGCTACACCTTC
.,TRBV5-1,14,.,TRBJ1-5,CASSLDVLGQPQHF,TGCGCCAGCAGCTTGGACGTCCTCGGGCAGCCCCAGCATTTT
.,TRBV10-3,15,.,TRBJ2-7,CAIRRGIERNYEQYF,TGTGCCATCAGGAGGGGGATTGAGAGGAACTACGAGCAGTACTTC
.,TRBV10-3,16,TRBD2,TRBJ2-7,CAISEPSTSGAYEQYF,TGTGCCATCAGTGAGCCTTCGACTAGCGGCGCCTACGAGCAGTACTTC
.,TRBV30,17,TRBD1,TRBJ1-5,CAWSQTRRTGRDQPQHF,TGTGCCTGGAGTCAAACTAGGCGGACAGGGCGGGATCAGCCCCAGCATTTT
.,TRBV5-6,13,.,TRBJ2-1,CASSLVTANEQFF,TGTGCCAGCAGCTTGGTGACGGCCAATGAGCAGTTCTTC
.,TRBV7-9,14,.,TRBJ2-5,CASSRERGAETQYF,TGTGCCAGCAGCCGTGAAAGGGGCGCAGAGACCCAGTACTTC
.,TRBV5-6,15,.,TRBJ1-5,CASSHWDGSNQPQHF,TGTGCCAGCAGCCACTGGGACGGTAGCAATCAGCCCCAGCATTTT
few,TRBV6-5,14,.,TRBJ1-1,CASSYYTENTEAFF,TGTGCCAGCAGTTACTATACAGAGAACACTGAAGCTTTCTTT
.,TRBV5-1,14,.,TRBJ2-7,CASSSGTPPYEQYF,TGCGCCAGCAGCTCAGGGACACCACCCTACGAGCAGTACTTC
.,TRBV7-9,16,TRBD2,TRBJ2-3,CASSLGASGTTDTQYF,TGTGCCAGCAGCTTAGGGGCTAGCGGGACGACAGATACGCAGTATTTT
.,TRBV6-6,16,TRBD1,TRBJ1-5,CASSPAGTGSNQPQHF,TGTGCCAGCAGTCCCGCCGGGACAGGTAGCAATCAGCCCCAGCATTTT
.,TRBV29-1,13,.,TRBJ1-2,CSVELAANYGYTF,TGCAGCGTTGAATTGGCAGCGAACTATGGCTACACCTTC
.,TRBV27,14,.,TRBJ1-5,CASSFRGPNQPQHF,TGTGCCAGCAGTTTTCGTGGCCCGAATCAGCCCCAGCATTTT
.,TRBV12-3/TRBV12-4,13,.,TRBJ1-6,CASSLMGNSPLHF,TGTGCCAGCAGTTTAATGGGGAATTCACCCCTCCACTTT
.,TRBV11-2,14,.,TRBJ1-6,CASSPRTADSPLHF,TGTGCCAGCAGCCCGAGGACAGCCGACTCACCCCTCCACTTT
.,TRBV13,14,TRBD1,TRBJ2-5,CASSFPGQQETQYF,TGTGCCAGCAGCTTCCCGGGACAGCAAGAGACCCAGTACTTC
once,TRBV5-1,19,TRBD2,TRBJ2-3,CASSLCWTSGRAILDTQYF,TGCGCCAGCAGCTTATGTTGGACTAGCGGGAGGGCCATCTTAGATACGCAGTATTTT
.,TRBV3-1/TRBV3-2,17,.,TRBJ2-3,CASSHKTGRSYTDTQYF,TGTGCCAGCAGCCATAAGACTGGGAGGTCCTACACAGATACGCAGTATTTT
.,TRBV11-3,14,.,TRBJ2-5,CASSFRIGGETQYF,TGTGCCAGCAGCTTCCGTATCGGTGGGGAGACCCAGTACTTC
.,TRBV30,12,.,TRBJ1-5,CAWSVGNQPQHF,TGTGCCTGGAGTGTAGGGAATCAGCCCCAGCATTTT
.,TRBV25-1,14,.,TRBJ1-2,CASRETGASYGYTF,TGTGCCAGCAGGGAGACCGGGGCGTCCTATGGCTACACCTTC